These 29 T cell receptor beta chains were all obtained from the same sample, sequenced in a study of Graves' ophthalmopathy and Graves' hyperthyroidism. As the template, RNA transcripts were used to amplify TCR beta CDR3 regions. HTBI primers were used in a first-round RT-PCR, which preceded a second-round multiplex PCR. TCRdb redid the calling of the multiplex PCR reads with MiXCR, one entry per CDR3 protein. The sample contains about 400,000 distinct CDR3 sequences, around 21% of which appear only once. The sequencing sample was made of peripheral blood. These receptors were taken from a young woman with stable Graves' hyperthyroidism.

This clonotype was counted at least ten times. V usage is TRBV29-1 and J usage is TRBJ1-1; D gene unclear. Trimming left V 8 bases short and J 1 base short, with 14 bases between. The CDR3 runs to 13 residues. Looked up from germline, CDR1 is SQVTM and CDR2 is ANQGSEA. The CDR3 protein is CSSIVQQNTEAFF. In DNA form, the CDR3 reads TGCAGCTCTATCGTCCAGCAGAACACTGAAGCTTTCTTT.

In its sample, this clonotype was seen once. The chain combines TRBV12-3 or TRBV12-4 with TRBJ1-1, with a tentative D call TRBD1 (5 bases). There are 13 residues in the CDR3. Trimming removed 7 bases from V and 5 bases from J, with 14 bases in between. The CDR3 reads CASTAGVGTEAFF. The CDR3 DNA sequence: TGTGCCAGCACGGCGGGGGTTGGTACTGAAGCTTTCTTT.

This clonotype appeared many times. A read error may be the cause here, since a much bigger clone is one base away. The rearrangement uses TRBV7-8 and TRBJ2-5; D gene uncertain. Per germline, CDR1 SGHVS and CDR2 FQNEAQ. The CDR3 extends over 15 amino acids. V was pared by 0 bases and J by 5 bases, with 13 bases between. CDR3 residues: CASSLAAGSRETQYF. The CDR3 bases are TGTGCCAGCAGCTTAGCGGCAGGCAGCAGGGAGACCCAGTACTTC.

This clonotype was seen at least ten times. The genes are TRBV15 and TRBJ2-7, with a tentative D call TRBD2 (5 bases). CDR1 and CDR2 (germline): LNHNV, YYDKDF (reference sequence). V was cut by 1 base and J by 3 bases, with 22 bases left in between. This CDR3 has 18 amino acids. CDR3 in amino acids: CATSRGQSGAANHYEQYF. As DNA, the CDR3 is TGTGCCACCAGCAGAGGTCAGTCCGGAGCGGCCAACCACTACGAGCAGTACTTC.

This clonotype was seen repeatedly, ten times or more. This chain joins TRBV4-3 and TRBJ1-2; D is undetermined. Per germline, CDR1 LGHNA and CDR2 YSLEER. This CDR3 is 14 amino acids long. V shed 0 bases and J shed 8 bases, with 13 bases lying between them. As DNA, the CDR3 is TGCGCCAGCAGCCAAGATCGGTACGGGCGGGGCTACACCTTC. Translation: CASSQDRYGRGYTF.

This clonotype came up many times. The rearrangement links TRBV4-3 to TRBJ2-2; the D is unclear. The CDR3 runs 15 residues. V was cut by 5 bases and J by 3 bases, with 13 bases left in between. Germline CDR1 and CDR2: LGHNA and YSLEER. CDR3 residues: CASSATVQHTGELFF. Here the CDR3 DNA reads TGCGCCAGCAGCGCAACGGTCCAGCACACCGGGGAGCTGTTTTTT.

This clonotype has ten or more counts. As DNA, the CDR3 is TGTGCCAGCAGTTCCCCCGGGACAGGGCTGTCTGAAGCTTTCTTT. Translating it yields CASSSPGTGLSEAFF. This chain uses TRBV27 with TRBJ1-1; 9 bases agree with TRBD1. After removal of 4 bases from V and 6 bases from J, the junction contained 9 bases not matched to a gene. Germline V gives CDR1 MNHEY, CDR2 SMNVEV (reference sequence). This CDR3 comprises 15 residues.

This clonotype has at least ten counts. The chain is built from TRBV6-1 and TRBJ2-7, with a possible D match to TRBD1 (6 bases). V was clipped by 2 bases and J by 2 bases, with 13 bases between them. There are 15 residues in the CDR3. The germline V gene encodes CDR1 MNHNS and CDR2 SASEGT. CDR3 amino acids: CASSEMGHSTYEQYF. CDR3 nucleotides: TGTGCCAGCAGTGAAATGGGACATAGTACCTACGAGCAGTACTTC.

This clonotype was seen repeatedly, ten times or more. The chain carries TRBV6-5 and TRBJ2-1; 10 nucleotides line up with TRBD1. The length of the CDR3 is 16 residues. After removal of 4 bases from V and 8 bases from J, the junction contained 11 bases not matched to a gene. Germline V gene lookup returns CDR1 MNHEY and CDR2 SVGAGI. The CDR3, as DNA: TGTGCCAGCAGTTCCCCATTTGGGACAGGGGTGGATGAGCAGTTCTTC. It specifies CASSSPFGTGVDEQFF.

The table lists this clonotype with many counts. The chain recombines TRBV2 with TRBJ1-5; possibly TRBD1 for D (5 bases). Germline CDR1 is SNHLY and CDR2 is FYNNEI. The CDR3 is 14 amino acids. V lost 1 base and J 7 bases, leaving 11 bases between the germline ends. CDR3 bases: TGTGCCAGCAGTGAAGGGAGGGGCTCACAGCCCCAGCATTTT. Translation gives CASSEGRGSQPQHF. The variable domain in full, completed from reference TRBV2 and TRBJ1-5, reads EPEVTQTPSHQVTQMGQEVILRCVPISNHLYFYWYRQILGQKVEFLVSFYNNEISEKSEIFDDQFSVERPDGSNFTLKIRSTKLEDSAMYFCASSEGRGSQPQHFGDGTRLSIL.

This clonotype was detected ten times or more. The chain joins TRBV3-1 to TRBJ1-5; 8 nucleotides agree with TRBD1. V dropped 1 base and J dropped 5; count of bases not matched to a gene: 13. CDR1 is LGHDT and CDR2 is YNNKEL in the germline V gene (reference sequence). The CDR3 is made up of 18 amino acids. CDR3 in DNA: TGTGCCAGCAGCCAAGGATTGTGGGACAGGAGATCGGATCAGCCCCAGCATTTT. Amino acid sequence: CASSQGLWDRRSDQPQHF.

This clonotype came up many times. The CDR3 sequence is CATSELRCETQYF. The CDR3 coding sequence is TGTGCCACCAGTGAACTCAGATGCGAGACCCAGTACTTC. The J gene is TRBJ2-5, the V gene TRBV24-1; D is ambiguous. CDR1 KGHDR and CDR2 SFDVKD come from the germline V gene. V gave up 4 bases and J gave up 5 bases, with 10 bases separating them. There are 13 residues in the CDR3.

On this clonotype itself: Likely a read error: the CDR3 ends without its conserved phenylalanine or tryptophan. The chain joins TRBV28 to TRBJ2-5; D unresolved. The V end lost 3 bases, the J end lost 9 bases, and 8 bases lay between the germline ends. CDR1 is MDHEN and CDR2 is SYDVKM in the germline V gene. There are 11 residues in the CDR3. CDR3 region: CASSLEKSQYY. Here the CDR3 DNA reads TGTGCCAGCAGTTTGGAAAAGTCCCAGTACTAC.

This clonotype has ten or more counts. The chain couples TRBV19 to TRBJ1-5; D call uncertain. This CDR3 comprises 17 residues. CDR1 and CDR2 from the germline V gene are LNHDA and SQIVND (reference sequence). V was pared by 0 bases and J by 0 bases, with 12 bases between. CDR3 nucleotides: TGTGCCAGTAGTATAGAGGGAGTCTTCTATAGCAATCAGCCCCAGCATTTT. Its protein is CASSIEGVFYSNQPQHF.

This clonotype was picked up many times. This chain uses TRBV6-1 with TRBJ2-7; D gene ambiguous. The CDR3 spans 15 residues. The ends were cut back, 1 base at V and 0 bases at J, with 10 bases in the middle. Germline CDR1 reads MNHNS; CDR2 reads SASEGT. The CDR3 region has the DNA TGTGCCAGCAGTGAAGGTGCGCTTAGCTCCTACGAGCAGTACTTC. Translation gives CASSEGALSSYEQYF.

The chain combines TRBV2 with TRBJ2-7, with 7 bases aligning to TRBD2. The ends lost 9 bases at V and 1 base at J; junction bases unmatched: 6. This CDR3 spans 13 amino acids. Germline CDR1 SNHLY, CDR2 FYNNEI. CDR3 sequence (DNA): TGTGCCAGTGGGACTAACCCATCCTACGAGCAGTACTTC. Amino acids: CASGTNPSYEQYF.

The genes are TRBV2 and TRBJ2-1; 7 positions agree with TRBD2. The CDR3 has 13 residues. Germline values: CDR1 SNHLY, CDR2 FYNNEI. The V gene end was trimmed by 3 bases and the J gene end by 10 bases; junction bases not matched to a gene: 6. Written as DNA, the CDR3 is TGTGCCAGCAGTGATTTTAGGGAGGGCGAGCAGTTCTTC. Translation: CASSDFREGEQFF. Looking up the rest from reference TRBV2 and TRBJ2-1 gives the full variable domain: EPEVTQTPSHQVTQMGQEVILRCVPISNHLYFYWYRQILGQKVEFLVSFYNNEISEKSEIFDDQFSVERPDGSNFTLKIRSTKLEDSAMYFCASSDFREGEQFFGPGTRLTVL.

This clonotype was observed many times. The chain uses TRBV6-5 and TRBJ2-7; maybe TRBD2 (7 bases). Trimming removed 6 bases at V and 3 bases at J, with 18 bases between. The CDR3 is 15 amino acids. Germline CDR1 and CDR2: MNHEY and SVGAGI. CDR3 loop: CASSSRRGARYEQYF. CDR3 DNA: TGTGCCAGCAGCTCTCGACGGGGGGCCCGCTACGAGCAGTACTTC.

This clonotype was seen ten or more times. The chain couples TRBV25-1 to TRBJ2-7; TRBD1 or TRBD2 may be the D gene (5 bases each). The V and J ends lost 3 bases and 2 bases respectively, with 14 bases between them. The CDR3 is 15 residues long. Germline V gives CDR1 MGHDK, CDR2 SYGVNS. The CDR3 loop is CASSDTGTATYEQYF. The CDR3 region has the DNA TGTGCCAGCAGTGACACGGGGACGGCAACCTACGAGCAGTACTTC.

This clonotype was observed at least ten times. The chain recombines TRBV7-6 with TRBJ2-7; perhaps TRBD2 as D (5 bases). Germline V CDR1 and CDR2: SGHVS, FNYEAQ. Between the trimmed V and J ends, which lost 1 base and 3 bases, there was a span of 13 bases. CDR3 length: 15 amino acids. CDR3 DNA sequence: TGTGCCAGCAGCTTAGATGCGGGTTACAGCTACGAGCAGTACTTC. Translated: CASSLDAGYSYEQYF.

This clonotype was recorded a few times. The CDR3 loop is CASKLGGQGETQYF. CDR3 sequence (DNA): TGTGCCAGCAAGTTAGGGGGGCAAGGAGAGACCCAGTACTTC. The gene calls are TRBV6-5 and TRBJ2-5; tentatively, D is TRBD1 or TRBD2 (6 bases each). The V gene lost 7 bases and the J gene lost 4 bases, with 16 bases spanning the gap. The CDR3 totals 14 residues. Germline loops: CDR1 MNHEY, CDR2 SVGAGI.

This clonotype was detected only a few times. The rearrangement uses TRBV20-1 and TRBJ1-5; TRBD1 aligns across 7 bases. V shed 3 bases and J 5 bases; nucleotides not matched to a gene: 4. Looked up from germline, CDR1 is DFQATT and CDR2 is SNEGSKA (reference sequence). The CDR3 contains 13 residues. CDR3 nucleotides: TGCAGTGCTAGGATGGGGACAGATCAGCCCCAGCATTTT. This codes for CSARMGTDQPQHF.

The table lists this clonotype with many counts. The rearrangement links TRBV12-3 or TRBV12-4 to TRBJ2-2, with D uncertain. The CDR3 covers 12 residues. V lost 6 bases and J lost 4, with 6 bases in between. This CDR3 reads CASSPRTGELFF. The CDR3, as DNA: TGTGCCAGCAGCCCACGCACCGGGGAGCTGTTTTTT.

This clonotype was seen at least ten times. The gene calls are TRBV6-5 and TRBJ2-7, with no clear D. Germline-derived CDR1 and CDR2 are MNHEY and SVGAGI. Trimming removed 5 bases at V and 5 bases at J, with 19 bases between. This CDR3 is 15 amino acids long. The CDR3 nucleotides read TGTGCCAGCAGTCTCGAAGGGCGATCGATCGACGAGCAGTACTTC. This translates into CASSLEGRSIDEQYF.

CDR3 DNA: TGCGCCAGCAGCTTGGGTCAGGGTGAATTCGATGGCTACACCTTC. Its translation is CASSLGQGEFDGYTF. The V gene is TRBV5-1, the J gene TRBJ1-2; possible D gene TRBD1, 5 bases. The CDR3 loop spans 15 amino acids. The V end lost 0 bases, the J end lost 6 bases, and 15 bases lay between the germline ends. The germline V gene encodes CDR1 SGHRS and CDR2 YFSETQ.

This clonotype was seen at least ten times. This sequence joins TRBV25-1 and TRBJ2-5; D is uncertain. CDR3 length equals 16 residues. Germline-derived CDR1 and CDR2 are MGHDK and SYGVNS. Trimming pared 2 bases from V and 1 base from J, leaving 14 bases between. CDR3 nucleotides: TGTGCCAGCAGTGAAGGTACCCTAGGGCCCCAAGAGACCCAGTACTTC. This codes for CASSEGTLGPQETQYF.

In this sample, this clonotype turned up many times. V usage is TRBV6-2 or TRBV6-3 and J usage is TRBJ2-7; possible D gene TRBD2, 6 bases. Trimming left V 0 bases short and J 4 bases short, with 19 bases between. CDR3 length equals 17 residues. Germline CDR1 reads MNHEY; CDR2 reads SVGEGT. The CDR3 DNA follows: TGTGCCAGCAGTTACTCGAGGGAGGCCTGGACGATATACGAGCAGTACTTC. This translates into CASSYSREAWTIYEQYF.

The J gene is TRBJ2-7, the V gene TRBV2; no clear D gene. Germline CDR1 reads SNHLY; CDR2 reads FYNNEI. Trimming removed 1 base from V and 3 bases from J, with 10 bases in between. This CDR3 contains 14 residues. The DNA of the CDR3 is TGTGCCAGCAGTGAAGGCCAGGCCCTCTACGAGCAGTACTTC. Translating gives CASSEGQALYEQYF.

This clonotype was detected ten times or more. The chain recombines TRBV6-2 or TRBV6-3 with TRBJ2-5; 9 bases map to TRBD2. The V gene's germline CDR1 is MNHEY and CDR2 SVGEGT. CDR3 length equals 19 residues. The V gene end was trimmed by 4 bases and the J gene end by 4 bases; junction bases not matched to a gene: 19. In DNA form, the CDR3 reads TGTGCCAGCAGTTTTAGGCTAGCGGGATTTTTATCTCTAAGAGAGACCCAGTACTTC. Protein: CASSFRLAGFLSLRETQYF.